This TCR beta chain emerged from a study of radiotherapy plus CTLA-4 blockade in lung cancer. Overall study: Roughly 17% of patients responded objectively, and approximately 33% achieved disease control.

With ipilimumab providing CTLA-4 blockade, focal radiation was administered to patients who had chemo-refractory metastatic non-small-cell lung cancer. Comment on this clone: The antigen is undetermined. An end of the junction does not agree with germline; a read error may underlie this. Other DNA sequences of this sample code for an identical CDR3.

Clones were read by immunoSEQ multiplex PCR, and TCRdb kept only the in-frame ones, dropping some. The sample includes about 73,000 clones, around 87% of them seen just once. Whole-study results and caveats: Reports identified early blood T cell clone dynamics, with interferon-beta, as the best response predictor. Tumor-derived TCR clones expanded in blood after radiotherapy plus ipilimumab.

This TCR came from a human donor with non-small cell lung cancer that progressed on radiotherapy plus ipilimumab. Source: peripheral blood, taken from a patient treated with radiotherapy plus ipilimumab.

The CDR3 reads CASGSSGTGNGYTF. For the CDR3, the DNA is TGCGCTAGTGGTTCCTCCGGGACAGGGAATGGCTACACCTTC. The chain joins TRBV12-5 to TRBJ1-2, with 9 bases aligning to TRBD1. CDR3 size: 14 residues. CDR1 is LGHNT and CDR2 is FRNRAP in the germline V gene.